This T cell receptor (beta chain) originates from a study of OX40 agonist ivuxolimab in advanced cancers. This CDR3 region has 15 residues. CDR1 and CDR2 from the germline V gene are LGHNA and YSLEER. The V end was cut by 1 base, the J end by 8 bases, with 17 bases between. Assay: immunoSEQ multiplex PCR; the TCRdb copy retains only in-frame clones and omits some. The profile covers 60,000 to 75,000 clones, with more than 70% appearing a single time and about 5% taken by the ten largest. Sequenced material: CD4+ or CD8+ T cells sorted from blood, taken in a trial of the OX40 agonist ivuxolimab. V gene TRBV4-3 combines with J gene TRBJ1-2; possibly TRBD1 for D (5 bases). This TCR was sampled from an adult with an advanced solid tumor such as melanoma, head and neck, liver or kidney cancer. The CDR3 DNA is TGCGCCAGCAGCCAAGTGTGGGGCAGGGTCGGGGGCTACACCTTC. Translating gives CASSQVWGRVGGYTF.